The 20 T cell receptor beta chains reported below all come from one sample, sequenced in a study of T cells in Graves' hyperthyroidism and ophthalmopathy. TCR beta CDR3 sequences were amplified from RNA transcripts. An initial round of RT-PCR targeting the TCR CDR3 relied on the HTBI primer set. TCRdb re-analysed the multiplex PCR reads in MiXCR, keeping a single row per CDR3 protein. The table lists around 620,000 distinct CDR3 sequences, 13% to 15% of them singletons. Sequenced input: blood. The receptor source for this set is a woman between 18 and 30 years old with Graves' ophthalmopathy.

The sample holds many counts of this clonotype. The chain recombines TRBV2 with TRBJ2-5; D not certain. The CDR3 has 15 amino acids. V was cut by 3 bases and J by 0 bases, with 11 bases left in between. The germline CDR1 and CDR2 sequences are SNHLY and FYNNEI. CDR3 sequence reads: CASSDAGQYQETQYF. For the CDR3, the DNA is TGTGCCAGCAGTGATGCTGGCCAGTACCAAGAGACCCAGTACTTC.

This clonotype was observed many times. The chain is built from TRBV12-3 or TRBV12-4 and TRBJ2-1; D perhaps matches TRBD2 (6 bases). Trimming pared 1 base from V and 7 bases from J, leaving 14 bases between. The CDR3 runs to 15 residues. CDR3 nucleotides: TGTGCCAGCAGTTTAGGGGGTAGGGAGGTGAATGAGCAGTTCTTC. Translating it yields CASSLGGREVNEQFF.

This clonotype has just a few counts. The V call is TRBV5-4, the J call TRBJ2-3, with D unresolved. Looked up from germline, CDR1 is SGHNT and CDR2 is YYREEE (reference sequence). This CDR3 has 13 amino acids. Trimming took off 0 bases at V and 2 bases at J, with 4 bases between the two ends. Written as DNA, the CDR3 is TGTGCCAGCAGCTTGGACTACACAGATACGCAGTATTTT. Protein sequence: CASSLDYTDTQYF. Complete variable domain (other parts from reference TRBV5-4 and TRBJ2-3): ETGVTQSPTHLIKTRGQQVTLRCSSQSGHNTVSWYQQALGQGPQFIFQYYREEENGRGNFPPRFSGLQFPNYSSELNVNALELDDSALYLCASSLDYTDTQYFGPGTRLTVL.

V usage is TRBV7-9 and J usage is TRBJ2-7; TRBD2 aligns across 11 bases. Germline V gene lookup returns CDR1 SEHNR and CDR2 FQNEAQ (reference sequence). The V and J ends lost 8 bases and 0 bases, in that order; junction bases with no gene match: 9. The CDR3 contains 16 residues. CDR3 bases: TGTGCCAGCCAGCCAGGACTAGCGGGTTCCTCCTACGAGCAGTACTTC. It yields the protein CASQPGLAGSSYEQYF. Complete variable domain (other parts from reference TRBV7-9 and TRBJ2-7): DTGVSQNPRHKITKRGQNVTFRCDPISEHNRLYWYRQTLGQGPEFLTYFQNEAQLEKSRLLSDRFSAERPKGSFSTLEIQRTEQGDSAMYLCASQPGLAGSSYEQYFGPGTRLTVT.

This clonotype was picked up many times. The V gene is TRBV28, the J gene TRBJ2-5; 8 bases map to TRBD2. V shed 5 bases and J 4 bases; nucleotides not matched to a gene: 12. CDR1 is MDHEN, CDR2 SYDVKM, per germline. The CDR3 extends over 16 amino acids. CDR3 coding DNA: TGTGCCAGCAGTGACTTGAGGGTAGCGGGGCCAGAGACCCAGTACTTC. Translating gives CASSDLRVAGPETQYF. Full variable domain (outside the CDR3, taken from reference TRBV28 and TRBJ2-5): DVKVTQSSRYLVKRTGEKVFLECVQDMDHENMFWYRQDPGLGLRLIYFSYDVKMKEKGDIPEGYSVSREKKERFSLILESASTNQTSMYLCASSDLRVAGPETQYFGPGTRLLVL.

This clonotype was observed many times. The V and J genes are TRBV2 and TRBJ2-4; 10 bases match TRBD1. The germline V gene encodes CDR1 SNHLY and CDR2 FYNNEI. J gave up 7 bases and V 6 bases, and 6 bases lay outside the gene matches. The CDR3 spans 14 residues. The CDR3 DNA reads TGTGCCAGCAGGTCAAGGACAGGGGGGAACATTCAGTACTTC. As protein: CASRSRTGGNIQYF.

A note on this clonotype: The CDR3 ends on some other residue instead of the conserved phenylalanine or tryptophan, so this is likely a read error. The chain employs TRBV19 and TRBJ1-1, with D maybe TRBD1 (5 bases). Deletions cut 5 bases from V and 5 bases from J, with 12 bases between. The CDR3 has 13 amino acids. Germline V gene lookup returns CDR1 LNHDA and CDR2 SQIVND (reference sequence). CDR3 DNA: TGTGCCAGTAGTGTGACAGAATCAACTGAAGCTTTCCTT. This encodes CASSVTESTEAFL.

The chain has TRBV11-1 and TRBJ2-1; 8 bases align to TRBD2. V was clipped by 3 bases and J by 4 bases; unmatched bases: 20. This CDR3 region has 20 residues. Germline lookup yields CDR1 SGHAT and CDR2 FQDESV (reference sequence). CDR3 amino acids: CASSLEILWTGGRTYNEQFF. CDR3 coding DNA: TGTGCCAGCAGCTTGGAAATCCTTTGGACTGGCGGGAGGACTTACAATGAGCAGTTCTTC.

This clonotype was detected ten times or more. The V call is TRBV27, the J call TRBJ2-5; tentatively, D is TRBD2 (5 bases). This CDR3 spans 15 amino acids. Looked up from germline, CDR1 is MNHEY and CDR2 is SMNVEV (reference sequence). Trimming pared 1 base from V and 4 bases from J, leaving 13 bases between. CDR3 DNA: TGTGCCAGCAGTTTATATGTTGGCAGCGGAGAGACCCAGTACTTC. It is translated as CASSLYVGSGETQYF.

This clonotype came up many times. This chain connects TRBV5-1 to TRBJ2-7; D remains ambiguous. The V gene's germline CDR1 is SGHRS and CDR2 YFSETQ. The CDR3 runs 12 residues. Deletions cut 2 bases from V and 5 bases from J, with 8 bases between. The DNA of the CDR3 is TGCGCCAGCAGCTTATTGGCGAACGAGCAGTACTTC. It specifies CASSLLANEQYF.

At least ten counts were recorded for this clonotype. The chain joins TRBV7-3 to TRBJ2-2; D is ambiguous. Trimming removed 2 bases at V and 3 bases at J, with 10 bases between. CDR1 and CDR2 from the germline V gene are SGHTA and FQGTGA. The CDR3 runs 15 residues. The CDR3 DNA reads as TGTGCCAGCAGCTTAGGAGACCCTTACACCGGGGAGCTGTTTTTT. It yields the protein CASSLGDPYTGELFF.

The sample holds many counts of this clonotype. The chain combines TRBV7-2 with TRBJ2-5; 9 bases agree with TRBD2. The V and J ends lost 4 bases and 4 bases, in that order; junction bases with no gene match: 7. The CDR3 runs to 15 residues. Germline loops: CDR1 SGHTA, CDR2 FQGNSA. CDR3 region: CASSYLAGRGETQYF. The CDR3 coding sequence is TGTGCCAGCAGCTACCTAGCGGGGAGGGGAGAGACCCAGTACTTC.

The sample holds many counts of this clonotype. The rearrangement joins TRBV5-4 to TRBJ2-1; TRBD2 aligns across 9 bases. The junction had 7 bases not matched to a gene; V was cut back by 7 bases and J by 2 bases. Per the germline V gene, CDR1 is SGHNT and CDR2 is YYREEE (reference sequence). This CDR3 has 15 residues. The CDR3 reads CASGSGSSPYNEQFF. CDR3 sequence (DNA): TGTGCCAGCGGTAGCGGGAGTTCCCCCTACAATGAGCAGTTCTTC.

This clonotype was counted many times. The chain links TRBV29-1 to TRBJ2-7; the match to TRBD1 covers 9 bases. The germline CDR1 and CDR2 sequences are SQVTM and ANQGSEA. V trimming: 2 bases; J trimming: 4 bases; junction bases outside the gene matches: 3. The CDR3 has 13 amino acids. The CDR3 sequence: CSVESDRGYEQYF. The DNA for the CDR3 is TGCAGCGTTGAATCGGACAGGGGATACGAGCAGTACTTC.

At least ten counts were recorded for this clonotype. The J gene is TRBJ2-4, the V gene TRBV2; D is perhaps TRBD2 (5 bases). This CDR3 has 16 residues. Germline V gene lookup returns CDR1 SNHLY and CDR2 FYNNEI. V lost 2 bases to trimming and J lost 0 bases, with 11 bases between them. CDR3 nucleotides: TGTGCCAGCAGTGAACCGGGAACCCTAGCCAAAAACATTCAGTACTTC. Amino acid sequence: CASSEPGTLAKNIQYF.

This clonotype was detected ten times or more. This chain uses TRBV6-2 or TRBV6-3 with TRBJ2-6; no firm D call. Germline V gene data show CDR1 as MNHEY and CDR2 as SVGEGT. The CDR3 is 15 residues long. Trimming left V 7 bases short and J 0 bases short, with 10 bases between. CDR3 coding DNA: TGTGCCAGCAATCGCCGGTCCTCTGGGGCCAACGTCCTGACTTTC. Translation gives CASNRRSSGANVLTF.

This clonotype was picked up a small number of times. This chain connects TRBV7-3 to TRBJ2-5; 10 bases line up with TRBD2. This CDR3 is built from 15 residues. With V trimmed by 0 bases and J by 5 bases, 3 bases remained unmatched. Germline V gene sequence: CDR1 SGHTA, CDR2 FQGTGA. As DNA, the CDR3 is TGTGCCAGCAGCTTAACAGCGGGAGGGTTGGAGACCCAGTACTTC. The encoded protein is CASSLTAGGLETQYF.

This clonotype was found many times. CDR3 loop: CASSVDQGGYEQYF. The CDR3 DNA reads as TGTGCCAGCAGCGTAGACCAGGGGGGCTACGAGCAGTACTTC. The gene calls are TRBV9 and TRBJ2-7; weak D call: TRBD1 (7 bases). The length of the CDR3 is 14 residues. Germline CDR1 SGDLS, CDR2 YYNGEE. Trimming shortened V by 0 bases and J by 3 bases, and 10 bases separated the two germline ends.

This clonotype came up a few times. V and J are TRBV7-8 and TRBJ2-1; 9 bases are a match to TRBD2. The CDR3 has 16 amino acids. Per germline, CDR1 SGHVS and CDR2 FQNEAQ. V gave up 0 bases and J gave up 5 bases; unmatched junction bases: 5. The CDR3 bases are TGTGCCAGCAGCTTAGCGAGACTAGCGGAACACAATGAGCAGTTCTTC. This translates into CASSLARLAEHNEQFF.

This clonotype was counted ten times or more. This chain joins TRBV14 and TRBJ2-7; D remains ambiguous. Looked up from germline, CDR1 is SGHDN and CDR2 is FVKESK. The germline V and J ends were trimmed by 0 bases and 4 bases, with 10 bases remaining between them. The CDR3 contains 14 residues. CDR3 residues: CASSQDPYPYEQYF. CDR3 coding DNA: TGTGCCAGCAGCCAAGATCCCTACCCGTACGAGCAGTACTTC.